The present T cell receptor beta chain was sequenced within a study of T cells in Graves' hyperthyroidism and ophthalmopathy. The source material, RNA transcripts, was used to amplify TCR beta CDR3 regions. A first-round RT-PCR of the TCR CDR3 used the HTBI primer set. MiXCR, run by TCRdb on the multiplex PCR reads, gives a single entry per CDR3 protein. Among 350,000 to 400,000 distinct CDR3 sequences listed, about 18% were seen once. Trimming stripped 5 bases from V and 0 bases from J, with 14 bases between. The CDR3 runs 15 residues. Germline V gene lookup returns CDR1 MNHNS and CDR2 SASEGT. This clonotype was seen more than once but under ten times.

This rearrangement joins TRBV6-1 to TRBJ2-7; the D gene is possibly TRBD1 (6 bases). The source is a man aged 18 to 35 with Graves' ophthalmopathy. The sequenced sample was blood. CDR3 sequence (DNA): TGTGCCAGCAGTCCGGAAGGGGGAAACTCCTACGAGCAGTACTTC. This gives the protein CASSPEGGNSYEQYF.